A selection of T cell receptor beta chains follows, all from one sample in a study of graft-versus-host responses after intestinal transplantation. For these receptors, no antigen is known. TCRdb keeps only in-frame clones here, not all; method: immunoSEQ multiplex PCR. The sample includes about 90,000 clones, around 84% of them seen just once. The specimen was unstimulated CD4+ T cells sorted from spleen or lymph node cells, collected before intestinal transplant. The source of these receptors is a human donor who received an intestinal transplant. Both conserved end residues are part of each CDR3. A D gene is named only where the DNA matches it firmly. Size is omitted from some rows. Given values are once, few, many or a class for expanded clones.

d_gene: NA; v_gene: TRBV5-4; j_gene: TRBJ2-7; abundance: NA; CDR3nt: TGTGCCAGCAGCTTGGGCGTTGGCGAGCAGTACTTC; CDR3aa: CASSLGVGEQYF
d_gene: TRBD2; v_gene: TRBV5-1; j_gene: TRBJ2-1; abundance: few; CDR3nt: TGCGCCAGCAGCTTGGTTCCTAGCGGGAGTCGGTACAATGAGCAGTTCTTC; CDR3aa: CASSLVPSGSRYNEQFF
d_gene: TRBD2; v_gene: TRBV6-5; j_gene: TRBJ2-1; abundance: NA; CDR3nt: TGTGCCAGCAGCCGAGAAGCGGGAACCTACAATGAGCAGTTCTTC; CDR3aa: CASSREAGTYNEQFF
d_gene: TRBD2; v_gene: TRBV4-1; j_gene: TRBJ2-7; abundance: once; CDR3nt: TGCGCCAGCAGCCGCGGACTAGCGGGAGCCCTCCCCTACGAGCAGTACTTC; CDR3aa: CASSRGLAGALPYEQYF
d_gene: NA; v_gene: TRBV19; j_gene: TRBJ2-3; abundance: NA; CDR3nt: TGTGCCAGTAGTAATGGCAGGGACACAGATACGCAGTATTTT; CDR3aa: CASSNGRDTDTQYF
d_gene: TRBD2; v_gene: TRBV5-5; j_gene: TRBJ2-3; abundance: once; CDR3nt: TGTGCCAGCAGCTCCGTGACTAGCGGGGGCCTTAGCACAGATACGCAGTATTTT; CDR3aa: CASSSVTSGGLSTDTQYF
d_gene: TRBD2; v_gene: TRBV28; j_gene: TRBJ2-6; abundance: once; CDR3nt: TGTGCCAGCAGTTCCCGGGGGGGTGGGGCCAACGTCCTGACTTTC; CDR3aa: CASSSRGGGANVLTF
d_gene: NA; v_gene: TRBV6-5; j_gene: TRBJ2-2; abundance: NA; CDR3nt: TGTGCCAGCAGTTACGAGGGAGGGAACACCGGGGAGCTGTTTTTT; CDR3aa: CASSYEGGNTGELFF
d_gene: NA; v_gene: TRBV18; j_gene: TRBJ1-1; abundance: NA; CDR3nt: TGTGCCAGCTCCCCCGGGACAACGAACACTGAAGCTTTCTTT; CDR3aa: CASSPGTTNTEAFF
d_gene: NA; v_gene: TRBV28; j_gene: TRBJ2-7; abundance: NA; CDR3nt: TGTGCCAGCAGGCGCCACAGGGCGTCCATTACCTACGAGCAGTACTTC; CDR3aa: CASRRHRASITYEQYF
d_gene: NA; v_gene: TRBV5-1; j_gene: TRBJ2-5; abundance: NA; CDR3nt: TGCGCCAGCAGCTTCCAGGGTACCGAGACCCAGTACTTC; CDR3aa: CASSFQGTETQYF
d_gene: TRBD2; v_gene: TRBV5-1; j_gene: TRBJ2-1; abundance: NA; CDR3nt: TGCGCCAGCAGCCGGCTAAAGGGCGGGGGTTACAATGAGCAGTTCTTC; CDR3aa: CASSRLKGGGYNEQFF
d_gene: NA; v_gene: TRBV2; j_gene: TRBJ1-5; abundance: NA; CDR3nt: TGTGCCAGCAGTGTGCGGCAGGGTAATCAGCCCCAGCATTTT; CDR3aa: CASSVRQGNQPQHF
d_gene: TRBD2; v_gene: TRBV28; j_gene: TRBJ2-1; abundance: NA; CDR3nt: TGTGCCAGCAGTTTATTTCCTAGCGGGGGCAAAAATGAGCAGTTCTTC; CDR3aa: CASSLFPSGGKNEQFF
d_gene: NA; v_gene: TRBV18; j_gene: TRBJ1-1; abundance: few; CDR3nt: TGTGCCAGCTCACCCGGACAGTTGGTGAACACTGAAGCTTTCTTT; CDR3aa: CASSPGQLVNTEAFF
d_gene: NA; v_gene: TRBV7-8; j_gene: TRBJ1-1; abundance: few; CDR3nt: TGTGCCAGCAGCCCCCCATGGGCTGACACTGAAGCTTTCTTT; CDR3aa: CASSPPWADTEAFF
d_gene: TRBD2; v_gene: TRBV11-2; j_gene: TRBJ2-2; abundance: NA; CDR3nt: TGTGCCAGCAGCTTAGTTTGGCGGGGGGGGCCCGGGGAGCTGTTTTTT; CDR3aa: CASSLVWRGGPGELFF
d_gene: TRBD2; v_gene: TRBV30; j_gene: TRBJ2-3; abundance: NA; CDR3nt: TGTGCCTGGAGTGAAGCGGGGGGGACAGATACGCAGTATTTT; CDR3aa: CAWSEAGGTDTQYF
d_gene: TRBD2; v_gene: TRBV28; j_gene: TRBJ2-3; abundance: NA; CDR3nt: TGTGCCAGCAGTCTAGCGGGGGGGCGGTCAGATACGCAGTATTTT; CDR3aa: CASSLAGGRSDTQYF
d_gene: TRBD2; v_gene: TRBV28; j_gene: TRBJ2-7; abundance: NA; CDR3nt: TGTGCCAGCAGTGTAGCTCGACTAGCGGGGGACTACGAGCAGTACTTC; CDR3aa: CASSVARLAGDYEQYF
d_gene: TRBD1; v_gene: TRBV7-3; j_gene: TRBJ2-1; abundance: NA; CDR3nt: TGTGCCAGCAGCTGGGACAGGGGAGCCTACAATGAGCAGTTCTTC; CDR3aa: CASSWDRGAYNEQFF
d_gene: TRBD2; v_gene: TRBV28; j_gene: TRBJ2-5; abundance: NA; CDR3nt: TGTGCCAGCAGTTTCGGTGGGGGACTAGCGGAAGAGACCCAGTACTTC; CDR3aa: CASSFGGGLAEETQYF
d_gene: NA; v_gene: TRBV5-5; j_gene: TRBJ2-3; abundance: NA; CDR3nt: TGTGCCAGCAGCAGACTGAAGGGGGAGGGAAGCACAGATACGCAGTATTTT; CDR3aa: CASSRLKGEGSTDTQYF
d_gene: NA; v_gene: TRBV7-2; j_gene: TRBJ1-1; abundance: NA; CDR3nt: TGTGCCAGCAGCTCCTCAGGTGTGGGGGGGGCTGAAGCTTTCTTT; CDR3aa: CASSSSGVGGAEAFF
d_gene: NA; v_gene: TRBV19; j_gene: TRBJ2-7; abundance: NA; CDR3nt: TGTGCCAGTAGTGTCGGACAGCTCTACGAGCAGTACTTC; CDR3aa: CASSVGQLYEQYF
d_gene: TRBD2; v_gene: TRBV11-1; j_gene: TRBJ2-1; abundance: NA; CDR3nt: TGTGCCAGCAGCTTAGCCGCCGGGGGGGCCGGGGAGCAGTTCTTC; CDR3aa: CASSLAAGGAGEQFF
d_gene: NA; v_gene: TRBV28; j_gene: TRBJ2-5; abundance: NA; CDR3nt: TGTGCCAGCAGTTTATCCGGCACAGGGACCCAGTACTTC; CDR3aa: CASSLSGTGTQYF
d_gene: NA; v_gene: TRBV19; j_gene: TRBJ2-1; abundance: NA; CDR3nt: TGTGCCAGTAGTATCCGTAATGAGCAGTTCTTC; CDR3aa: CASSIRNEQFF
d_gene: NA; v_gene: TRBV7-2; j_gene: TRBJ2-6; abundance: NA; CDR3nt: TGTGCCAGCAGCTTGCCGGGACTTCAAAGCTCTGGGGCCAACGTCCTGACTTTC; CDR3aa: CASSLPGLQSSGANVLTF
d_gene: TRBD2; v_gene: TRBV5-4; j_gene: TRBJ2-3; abundance: NA; CDR3nt: TGTGCCAGCTCCGAGCGGGGGGGCACAGATACGCAGTATTTT; CDR3aa: CASSERGGTDTQYF
d_gene: NA; v_gene: TRBV4-1; j_gene: TRBJ2-1; abundance: NA; CDR3nt: TGCGCCAGCAGCCGAGGGGACTCACCCCTCAATGAGCAGTTCTTC; CDR3aa: CASSRGDSPLNEQFF
d_gene: TRBD2; v_gene: TRBV5-1; j_gene: TRBJ2-7; abundance: NA; CDR3nt: TGCGCCAGCAGCTTGGCTGGCGGGAGGGCCTCCTACGAGCAGTACTTC; CDR3aa: CASSLAGGRASYEQYF
d_gene: TRBD2; v_gene: TRBV5-1; j_gene: TRBJ2-5; abundance: NA; CDR3nt: TGCGCCAGCAGCGCTGGGACTAGCGAGACCCAGTACTTC; CDR3aa: CASSAGTSETQYF
d_gene: NA; v_gene: TRBV6-6; j_gene: TRBJ1-3; abundance: NA; CDR3nt: TGTGCCAGCAGTTACGTCGCTGGAAACACCATATATTTT; CDR3aa: CASSYVAGNTIYF
d_gene: TRBD1; v_gene: TRBV7-9; j_gene: TRBJ1-2; abundance: few; CDR3nt: TGTGCCGACAGGGAATATGGCTACACCTTC; CDR3aa: CADREYGYTF
d_gene: NA; v_gene: TRBV25-1; j_gene: TRBJ1-2; abundance: few; CDR3nt: TGTGCCAGCAGTGAGGCAGATACCATCTATGGCTACACCTTC; CDR3aa: CASSEADTIYGYTF
d_gene: NA; v_gene: TRBV6-6; j_gene: TRBJ2-2; abundance: NA; CDR3nt: TGTGCCAGCAACCCAGGGGCGCGGGCCGAGCCCGGGGAGCTGTTTTTT; CDR3aa: CASNPGARAEPGELFF
d_gene: NA; v_gene: TRBV28; j_gene: TRBJ1-5; abundance: NA; CDR3nt: TGTGCCAGCAGTAGTGCAGGGGTTGACAATCAGCCCCAGCATTTT; CDR3aa: CASSSAGVDNQPQHF
d_gene: TRBD2; v_gene: TRBV29-1; j_gene: TRBJ2-5; abundance: NA; CDR3nt: TGCAGCGTTGCCGGGAGGGTCCAAGAGACCCAGTACTTC; CDR3aa: CSVAGRVQETQYF
d_gene: NA; v_gene: TRBV2; j_gene: TRBJ1-1; abundance: few; CDR3nt: TGTGCCAGCAGTGACCCGTACACTGAAGCTTTCTTT; CDR3aa: CASSDPYTEAFF
d_gene: TRBD2; v_gene: TRBV6-5; j_gene: TRBJ2-7; abundance: NA; CDR3nt: TGTGCCAGCAAACTTACGGGACTAGCATACGAGCAGTACTTC; CDR3aa: CASKLTGLAYEQYF
d_gene: NA; v_gene: TRBV6-5; j_gene: TRBJ1-1; abundance: NA; CDR3nt: TGTGCCGTCACGGGGGGGGGACTGAACACTGAAGCTTTCTTT; CDR3aa: CAVTGGGLNTEAFF
d_gene: NA; v_gene: TRBV5-6; j_gene: TRBJ1-2; abundance: few; CDR3nt: TGTGCCAGCACCCGGGGAGGGAACTATGGCTACACCTTC; CDR3aa: CASTRGGNYGYTF